The clone carrying this TCR beta chain was recorded only once. The antigen is unknown. The sample comes from a study of shared clonotypes between healthy human individuals. Study findings and constraints: Estimated clonotype richness was generally higher in naive than memory subsets. Even with large depth, rarefaction showed that sorted-subset sequencing was incomplete.

CD8 cells classed as naive were CD45RO-negative and positively selected for CCR7, excluding terminally differentiated effector memory CD45RA+ cells. Per the germline V gene, CDR1 is LGHNA and CDR2 is YSLEER. The CDR3 is made up of 17 amino acids. The V and J ends lost 0 bases and 6 bases respectively, with 18 bases between them. Investigators spread the genomic DNA of each subset evenly over several immunoSEQ plates. Clones were read by immunoSEQ multiplex PCR, and TCRdb kept only the in-frame ones, dropping some. The profile covers around 2,000,000 clones, with approximately 94% appearing a single time and about 1.1% taken by the ten largest.

The chain combines TRBV4-3 with TRBJ2-1; weak D call: TRBD1 (5 bases). This sequence was found in a man aged 18-30 years in good health. Source material: naive CD8+ T cells sorted from blood. The DNA for the CDR3 is TGCGCCAGCAGCCAAGATTACTCAGGGTGGTTAAGCAATGAGCAGTTCTTC. Residues: CASSQDYSGWLSNEQFF.